Only a few counts were recorded for the clone carrying this T cell receptor (beta chain). The target antigen is unknown. The sample comes from a study of T cell repertoires in cytomegalovirus infection. Study at large: It can be stated that public TCR beta signatures indicated CMV infection as well as a matching HLA type. Regarding the study as a whole: Totalled public TCR beta family frequency picked out people who carried CMV plus the relevant HLA.

TCRdb passed the reads through MiXCR, listing each CDR3 protein once. The sample records approximately 1,000,000 distinct CDR3 sequences, 31% being singletons. The receptor's source is a human donor in good health (CMV status not recorded). Some clones in this sample may be carry-over from other donors' samples. The source was cultured CD8+ T cells from PBMCs, collected from culture after CMV antigen stimulation.

CDR3 sequence reads: CASSSDRNYNEQFF. The DNA for the CDR3 is TGTGCCAGCAGCTCCGACAGGAACTACAATGAGCAGTTCTTC. The chain joins TRBV7-8 to TRBJ2-1, with a weak D call TRBD1 (6 bases). Germline CDR1 reads SGHVS; CDR2 reads FQNEAQ. The ends were cut back, 4 bases at V and 3 bases at J, with 10 bases in the middle. The CDR3 is made up of 14 amino acids.